The clone carrying this TCR beta chain has just a few counts. The target antigen is unknown. The record originates from a study of identical twins. Study-wide findings and caveats: While abundant cord blood beta clonotypes carried fewer insertions, memory repertoires showed no such pattern.

With V trimmed by 7 bases and J by 1 base, 6 bases remained unmatched. Germline CDR1 reads MNHNS; CDR2 reads SASEGT. The CDR3 is 14 residues long. TCRdb itself ran the 5' RACE reads through MiXCR, one entry per CDR3 protein. The table lists approximately 490,000 distinct CDR3 sequences, 20% to 25% of them singletons. The sample was also reused in another study, on yellow fever vaccine responses in identical twins. In that study: On the reported evidence, twins' vaccine T cell responses seemed partly convergent and partly personalized.

The sample consisted of CD4+ T cells sorted from blood. The clonotype was recovered from a woman aged 18-29 years in good health. The gene calls are TRBV6-1 and TRBJ2-5; 7 bases match TRBD1. The CDR3: CASKTGAIQETQYF. The CDR3 nucleotides read TGTGCCAGCAAAACAGGGGCCATCCAAGAGACCCAGTACTTC.